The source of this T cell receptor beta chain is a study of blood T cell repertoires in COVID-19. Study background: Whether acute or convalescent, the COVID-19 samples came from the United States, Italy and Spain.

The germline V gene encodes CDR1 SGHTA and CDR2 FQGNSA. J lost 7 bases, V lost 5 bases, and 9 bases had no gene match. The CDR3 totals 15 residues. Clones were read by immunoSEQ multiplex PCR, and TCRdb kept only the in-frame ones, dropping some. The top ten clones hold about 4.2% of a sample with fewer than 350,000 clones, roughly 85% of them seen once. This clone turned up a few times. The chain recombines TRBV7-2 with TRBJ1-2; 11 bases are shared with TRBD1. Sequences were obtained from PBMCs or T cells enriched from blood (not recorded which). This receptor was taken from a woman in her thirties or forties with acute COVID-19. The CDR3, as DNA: TGTGCCAGCAGCGCACGGACAGGGGGCAAGACTGGCTACACCTTC. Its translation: CASSARTGGKTGYTF.